This TCR beta chain stems from a study of cytomegalovirus exposure and HLA in healthy donors. Study as a whole: The 130 or so validation repertoires used a platform that matched the one used for the roughly 700 first-cohort repertoires, as a later analysis reported. Study-wide results and caveats: Usually a TCR sequence was rare, but some public TCRs were found in many donors.

Separate from the approximately 700-subject first cohort was the roughly 120-subject validation cohort, to which the donors belonged. This clone was seen just once. The antigen is undetermined. Some clones are missing from TCRdb's copy, which holds only in-frame ones; the method was immunoSEQ multiplex PCR. The sample lists about 190,000 clones, about four fifths occurring once. Germline loops: CDR1 SEHNR, CDR2 FQNEAQ (reference sequence). The CDR3 contains 13 residues. The V end lost 4 bases, the J end lost 4 bases, and 10 bases lay between the germline ends. The rearrangement joins TRBV7-9 to TRBJ1-2, with D maybe TRBD1 (6 bases). This clonotype was sampled from a man aged 18 to 29 in good health and CMV-seropositive. Material: PBMCs. CDR3 coding DNA: TGTGCCAGCAGCTCTGGACAGTTCTATGGCTACACCTTC. Translating it yields CASSSGQFYGYTF.